The present entry profiles one T cell receptor (beta chain) with its context. This record belongs to a study of T cells of healthy individuals. TCRdb passed the 5' RACE reads through MiXCR, listing each CDR3 protein once. The sample gives 95,000 to 100,000 distinct CDR3 sequences, around 17% of which show up once; over 5% is in the top ten. The CDR3 covers 14 residues. Trimming left V 6 bases short and J 7 bases short, with 18 bases between. CDR1 and CDR2 (germline): MNHEY, SVGAGI. This chain joins TRBV6-5 and TRBJ1-1, with D perhaps TRBD1 (5 bases). The receptor comes from a human donor in good health. DNA of the CDR3: TGTGCCAGCAGCTCCCATGGCAGGGAGAGTGAAGCTTTCTTT. Translating it yields CASSSHGRESEAFF.